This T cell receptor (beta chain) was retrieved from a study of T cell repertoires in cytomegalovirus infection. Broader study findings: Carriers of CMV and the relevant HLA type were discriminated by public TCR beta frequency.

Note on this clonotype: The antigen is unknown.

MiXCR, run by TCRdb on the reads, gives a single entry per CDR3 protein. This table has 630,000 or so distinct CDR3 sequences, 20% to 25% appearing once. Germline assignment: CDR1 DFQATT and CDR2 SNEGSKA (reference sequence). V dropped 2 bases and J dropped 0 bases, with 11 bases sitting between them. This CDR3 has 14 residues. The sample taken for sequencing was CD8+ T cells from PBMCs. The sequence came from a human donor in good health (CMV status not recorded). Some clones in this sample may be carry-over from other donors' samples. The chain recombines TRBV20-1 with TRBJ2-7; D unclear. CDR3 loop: CSARSRPSSYEQYF. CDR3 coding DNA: TGCAGTGCTAGAAGCCGGCCGAGCTCCTACGAGCAGTACTTC.